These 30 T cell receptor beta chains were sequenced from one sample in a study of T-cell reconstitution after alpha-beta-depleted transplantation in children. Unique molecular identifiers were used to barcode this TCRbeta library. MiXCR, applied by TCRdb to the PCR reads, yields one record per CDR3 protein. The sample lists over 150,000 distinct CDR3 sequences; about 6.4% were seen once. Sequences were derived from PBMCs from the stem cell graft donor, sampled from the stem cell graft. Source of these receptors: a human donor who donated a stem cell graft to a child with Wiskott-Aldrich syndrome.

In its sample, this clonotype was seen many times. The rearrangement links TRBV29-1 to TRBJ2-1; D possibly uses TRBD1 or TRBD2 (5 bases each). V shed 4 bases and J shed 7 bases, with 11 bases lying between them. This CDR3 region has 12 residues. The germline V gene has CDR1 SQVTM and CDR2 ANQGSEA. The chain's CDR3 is CSVARDPNEQFF. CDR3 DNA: TGCAGCGTTGCCAGGGACCCTAATGAGCAGTTCTTC.

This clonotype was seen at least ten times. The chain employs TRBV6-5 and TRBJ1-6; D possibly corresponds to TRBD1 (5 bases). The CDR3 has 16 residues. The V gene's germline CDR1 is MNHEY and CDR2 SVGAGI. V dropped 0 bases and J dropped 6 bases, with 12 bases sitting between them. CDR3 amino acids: CASSYSGAPVNSPLHF. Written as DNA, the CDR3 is TGTGCCAGCAGTTACTCAGGGGCCCCGGTTAATTCACCCCTCCACTTT.

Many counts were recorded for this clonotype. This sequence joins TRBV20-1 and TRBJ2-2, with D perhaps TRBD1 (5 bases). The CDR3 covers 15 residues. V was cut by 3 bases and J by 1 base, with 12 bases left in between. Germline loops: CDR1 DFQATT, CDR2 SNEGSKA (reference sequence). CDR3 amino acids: CSARQGNENTGELFF. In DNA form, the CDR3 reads TGCAGTGCTAGGCAGGGAAATGAGAACACCGGGGAGCTGTTTTTT.

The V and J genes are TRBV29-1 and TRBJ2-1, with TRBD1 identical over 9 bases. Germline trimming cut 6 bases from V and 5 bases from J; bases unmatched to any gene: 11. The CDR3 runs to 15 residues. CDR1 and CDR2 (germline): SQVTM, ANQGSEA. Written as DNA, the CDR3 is TGCAGCGTCGCTGGGACAGGGACATCGGACAATGAGCAGTTCTTC. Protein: CSVAGTGTSDNEQFF.

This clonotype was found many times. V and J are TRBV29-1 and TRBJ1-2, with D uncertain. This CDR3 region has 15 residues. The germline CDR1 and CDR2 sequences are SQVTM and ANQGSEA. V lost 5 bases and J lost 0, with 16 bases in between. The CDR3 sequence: CSVMRPEGANYGYTF. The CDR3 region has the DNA TGCAGCGTTATGAGGCCCGAGGGCGCTAACTATGGCTACACCTTC.

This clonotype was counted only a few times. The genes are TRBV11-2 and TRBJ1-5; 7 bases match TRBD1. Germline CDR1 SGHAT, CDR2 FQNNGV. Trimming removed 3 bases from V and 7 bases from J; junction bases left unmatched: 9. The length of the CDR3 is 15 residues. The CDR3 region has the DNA TGTGCCAGCAGCTTGGAAAGGGGGCGCGGACAGCCCCAGCATTTT. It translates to CASSLERGRGQPQHF. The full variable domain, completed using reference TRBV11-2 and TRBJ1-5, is EAGVAQSPRYKIIEKRQSVAFWCNPISGHATLYWYQQILGQGPKLLIQFQNNGVVDDSQLPKDRFSAERLKGVDSTLKIQPAKLEDSAVYLCASSLERGRGQPQHFGDGTRLSIL.

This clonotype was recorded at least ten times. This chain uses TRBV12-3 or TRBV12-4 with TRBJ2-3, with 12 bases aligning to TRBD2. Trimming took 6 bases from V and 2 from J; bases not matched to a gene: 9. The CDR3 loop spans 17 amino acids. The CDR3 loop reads CASSFQRLAGVTDTQYF. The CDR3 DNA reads TGTGCCAGCAGCTTTCAGAGACTAGCGGGAGTCACAGATACGCAGTATTTT.

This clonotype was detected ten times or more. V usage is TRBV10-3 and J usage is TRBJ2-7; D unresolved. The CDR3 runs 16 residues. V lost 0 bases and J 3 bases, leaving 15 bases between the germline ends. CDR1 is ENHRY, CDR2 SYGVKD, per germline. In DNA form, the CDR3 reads TGTGCCATCAGTGAGTCCACGGACCCGAGGTTCTACGAGCAGTACTTC. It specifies CAISESTDPRFYEQYF.

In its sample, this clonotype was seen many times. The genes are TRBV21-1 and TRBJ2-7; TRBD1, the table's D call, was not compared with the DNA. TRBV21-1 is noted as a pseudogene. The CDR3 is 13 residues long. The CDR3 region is CASSTGQVYEQYF. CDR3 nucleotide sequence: TGTGCCAGCAGCACGGGACAGGTCTACGAGCAGTACTTC.

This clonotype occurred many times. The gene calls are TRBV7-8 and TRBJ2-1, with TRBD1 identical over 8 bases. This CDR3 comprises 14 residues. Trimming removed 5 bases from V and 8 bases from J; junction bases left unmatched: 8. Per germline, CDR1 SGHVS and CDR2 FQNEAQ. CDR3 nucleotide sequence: TGTGCCAGCAGCGAGAGGACAGGGTTACATGAGCAGTTCTTC. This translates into CASSERTGLHEQFF. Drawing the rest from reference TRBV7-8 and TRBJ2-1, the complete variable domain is GAGVSQSPRYKVAKRGQDVALRCDPISGHVSLFWYQQALGQGPEFLTYFQNEAQLDKSGLPSDRFFAERPEGSVSTLKIQRTQQEDSAVYLCASSERTGLHEQFFGPGTRLTVL.

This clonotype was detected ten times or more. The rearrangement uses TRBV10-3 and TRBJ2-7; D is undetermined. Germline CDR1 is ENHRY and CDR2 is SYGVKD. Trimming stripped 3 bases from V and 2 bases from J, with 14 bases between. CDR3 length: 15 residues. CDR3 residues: CAISDPPSEAYEQYF. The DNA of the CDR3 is TGTGCCATCAGTGACCCCCCCTCAGAAGCCTACGAGCAGTACTTC.

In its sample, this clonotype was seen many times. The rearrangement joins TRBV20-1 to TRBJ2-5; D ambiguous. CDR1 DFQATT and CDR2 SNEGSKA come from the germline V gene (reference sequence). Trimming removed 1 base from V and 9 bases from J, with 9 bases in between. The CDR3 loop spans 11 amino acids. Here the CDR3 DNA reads TGCAGTGCTAGAGTCGGGCCGGCCCAGTACTTC. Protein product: CSARVGPAQYF.

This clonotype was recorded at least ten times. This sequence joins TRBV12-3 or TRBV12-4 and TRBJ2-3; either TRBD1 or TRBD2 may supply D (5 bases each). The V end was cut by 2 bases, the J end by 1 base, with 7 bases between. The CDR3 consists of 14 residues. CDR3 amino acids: CASSLQGRTDTQYF. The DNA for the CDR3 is TGTGCCAGCAGTTTACAGGGACGCACAGATACGCAGTATTTT.

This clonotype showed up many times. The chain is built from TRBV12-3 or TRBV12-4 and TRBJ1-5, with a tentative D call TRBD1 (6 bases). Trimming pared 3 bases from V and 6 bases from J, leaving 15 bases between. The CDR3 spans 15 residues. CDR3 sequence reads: CASSLGGARGQPQHF. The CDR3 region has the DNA TGTGCCAGCAGTTTGGGGGGGGCGAGGGGTCAGCCCCAGCATTTT.

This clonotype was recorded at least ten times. CDR3 loop: CSVVQGGRETQYF. CDR3 DNA: TGCAGCGTTGTACAGGGTGGTAGAGAGACCCAGTACTTC. The chain uses TRBV29-1 and TRBJ2-5, with D possibly TRBD1 on 6 matching bases. CDR3 length equals 13 residues. Germline CDR1 is SQVTM and CDR2 is ANQGSEA. V lost 4 bases, J lost 4 bases, and 13 bases lay in between.

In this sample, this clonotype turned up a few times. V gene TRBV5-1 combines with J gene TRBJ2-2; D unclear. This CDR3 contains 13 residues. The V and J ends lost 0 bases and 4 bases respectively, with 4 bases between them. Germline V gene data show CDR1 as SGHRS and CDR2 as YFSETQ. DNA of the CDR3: TGCGCCAGCAGCTTGGAACGCACCGGGGAGCTGTTTTTT. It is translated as CASSLERTGELFF.

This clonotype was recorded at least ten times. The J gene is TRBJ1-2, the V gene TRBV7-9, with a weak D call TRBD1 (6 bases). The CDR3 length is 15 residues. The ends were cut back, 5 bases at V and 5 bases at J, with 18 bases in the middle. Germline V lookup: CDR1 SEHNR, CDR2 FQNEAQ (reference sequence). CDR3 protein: CASSPEGGSVYGYTF. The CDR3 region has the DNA TGTGCCAGCAGCCCAGAGGGGGGATCCGTGTATGGCTACACCTTC.

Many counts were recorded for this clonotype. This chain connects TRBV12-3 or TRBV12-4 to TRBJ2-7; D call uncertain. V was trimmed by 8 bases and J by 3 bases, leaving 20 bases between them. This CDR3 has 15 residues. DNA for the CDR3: TGTGCCAGCTCCCTTGTGTTTCAGATGAACTACGAGCAGTACTTC. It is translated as CASSLVFQMNYEQYF.

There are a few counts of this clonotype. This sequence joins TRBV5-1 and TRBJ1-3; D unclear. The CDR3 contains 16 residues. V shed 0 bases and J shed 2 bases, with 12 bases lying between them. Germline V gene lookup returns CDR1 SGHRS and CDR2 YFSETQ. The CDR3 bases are TGCGCCAGCAGCTTGGTAGCGGGCTCGGCTGGAAACACCATATATTTT. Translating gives CASSLVAGSAGNTIYF.

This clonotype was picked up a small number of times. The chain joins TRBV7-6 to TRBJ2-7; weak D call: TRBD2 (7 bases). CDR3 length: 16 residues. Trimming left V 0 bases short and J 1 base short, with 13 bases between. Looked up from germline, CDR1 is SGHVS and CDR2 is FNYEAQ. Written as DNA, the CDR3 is TGTGCCAGCAGCTTAGCGGTGGGGGGGCTATCCTACGAGCAGTACTTC. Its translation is CASSLAVGGLSYEQYF.

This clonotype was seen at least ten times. The CDR3 DNA is TGTGCCAGCAGTTTGGTCAGCGGGGTTGAGCAGTTCTTC. Its protein product is CASSLVSGVEQFF. The chain employs TRBV12-3 or TRBV12-4 and TRBJ2-1; 7 nucleotides agree with TRBD2. The CDR3 runs 13 residues. The V gene end was trimmed by 3 bases and the J gene end by 9 bases; junction bases not matched to a gene: 5.

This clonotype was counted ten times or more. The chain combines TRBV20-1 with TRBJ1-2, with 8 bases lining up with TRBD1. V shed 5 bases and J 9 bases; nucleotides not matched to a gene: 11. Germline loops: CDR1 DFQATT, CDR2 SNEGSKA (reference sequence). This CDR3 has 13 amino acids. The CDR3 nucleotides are TGCAGTGCTGCCGCCCCCGACAGGGGAAGCTACACCTTC. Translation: CSAAAPDRGSYTF.

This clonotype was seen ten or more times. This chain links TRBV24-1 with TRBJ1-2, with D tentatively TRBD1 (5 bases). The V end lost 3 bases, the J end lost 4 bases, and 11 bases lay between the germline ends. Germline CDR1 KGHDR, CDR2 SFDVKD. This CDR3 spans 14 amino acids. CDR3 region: CATSDPRQSYGYTF. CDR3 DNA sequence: TGTGCCACCAGTGATCCCCGACAGAGCTATGGCTACACCTTC.

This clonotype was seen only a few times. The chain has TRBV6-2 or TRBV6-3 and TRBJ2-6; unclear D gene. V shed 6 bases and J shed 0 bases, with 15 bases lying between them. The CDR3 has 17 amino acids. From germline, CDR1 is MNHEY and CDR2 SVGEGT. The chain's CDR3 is CASSFLRSVSGANVLTF. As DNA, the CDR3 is TGTGCCAGCAGCTTTTTAAGAAGTGTCTCTGGGGCCAACGTCCTGACTTTC.

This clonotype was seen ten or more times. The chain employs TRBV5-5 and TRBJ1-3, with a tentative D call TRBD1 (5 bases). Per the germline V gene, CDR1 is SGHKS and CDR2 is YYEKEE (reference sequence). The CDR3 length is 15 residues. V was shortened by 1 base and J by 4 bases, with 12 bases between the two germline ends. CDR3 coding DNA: TGTGCCAGCAGCTTGTCGGACAACGGAGGAAACACCATATATTTT. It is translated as CASSLSDNGGNTIYF.

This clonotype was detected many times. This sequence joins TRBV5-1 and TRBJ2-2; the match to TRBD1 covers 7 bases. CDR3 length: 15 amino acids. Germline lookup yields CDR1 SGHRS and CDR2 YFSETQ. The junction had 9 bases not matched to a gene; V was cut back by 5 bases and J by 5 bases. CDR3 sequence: CASRTGTEFTGELFF. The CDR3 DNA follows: TGCGCCAGCAGGACCGGGACAGAATTTACCGGGGAGCTGTTTTTT.

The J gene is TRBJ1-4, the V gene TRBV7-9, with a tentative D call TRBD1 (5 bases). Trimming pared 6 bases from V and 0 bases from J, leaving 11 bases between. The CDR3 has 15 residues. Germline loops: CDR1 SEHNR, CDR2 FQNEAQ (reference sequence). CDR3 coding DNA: TGTGCCAGCAGTTCCCCGGGGGCAACTAATGAAAAACTGTTTTTT. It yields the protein CASSSPGATNEKLFF.

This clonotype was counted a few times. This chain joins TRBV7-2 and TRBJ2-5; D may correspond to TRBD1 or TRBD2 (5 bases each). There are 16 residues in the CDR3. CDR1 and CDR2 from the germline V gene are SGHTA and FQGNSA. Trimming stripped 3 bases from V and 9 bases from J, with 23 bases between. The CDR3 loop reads CASSLRFRDADSAQYF. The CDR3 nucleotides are TGTGCCAGCAGCTTGCGCTTCCGGGACGCTGATTCGGCCCAGTACTTC.

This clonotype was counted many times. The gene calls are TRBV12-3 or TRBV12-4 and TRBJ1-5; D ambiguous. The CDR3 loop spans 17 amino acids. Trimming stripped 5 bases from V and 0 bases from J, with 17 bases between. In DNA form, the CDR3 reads TGTGCCAGCAGTCACCAACACCCCGACTATAGCAATCAGCCCCAGCATTTT. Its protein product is CASSHQHPDYSNQPQHF.

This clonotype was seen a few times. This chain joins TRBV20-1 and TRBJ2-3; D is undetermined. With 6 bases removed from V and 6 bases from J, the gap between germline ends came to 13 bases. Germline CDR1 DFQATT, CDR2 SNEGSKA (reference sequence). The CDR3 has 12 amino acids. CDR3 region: CSARTGGDTQYF. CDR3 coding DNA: TGCAGTGCGAGGACGGGTGGGGATACGCAGTATTTT.